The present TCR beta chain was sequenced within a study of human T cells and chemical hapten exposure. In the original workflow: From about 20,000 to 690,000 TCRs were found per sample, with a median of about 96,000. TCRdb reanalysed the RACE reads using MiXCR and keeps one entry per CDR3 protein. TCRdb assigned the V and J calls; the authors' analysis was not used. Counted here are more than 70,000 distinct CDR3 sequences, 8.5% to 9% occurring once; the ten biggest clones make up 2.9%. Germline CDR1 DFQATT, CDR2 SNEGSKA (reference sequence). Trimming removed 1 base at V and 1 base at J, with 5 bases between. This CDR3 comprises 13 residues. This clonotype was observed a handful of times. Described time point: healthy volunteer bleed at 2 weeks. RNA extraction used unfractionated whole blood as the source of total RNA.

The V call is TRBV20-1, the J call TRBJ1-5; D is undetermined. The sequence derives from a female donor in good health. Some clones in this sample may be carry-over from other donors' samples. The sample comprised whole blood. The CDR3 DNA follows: TGCAGTGCTAGAGCCGGGAGCAATCAGCCCCAGCATTTT. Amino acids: CSARAGSNQPQHF.